Sequencing of this T cell receptor beta chain was carried out in a study of cytomegalovirus exposure and HLA in healthy donors. Study information: The study placed roughly four fifths of its 398 genotyped donors in the Caucasian-associated ancestry cluster. General study points: Cytomegalovirus association was listed for about 170 TCR beta chains. Owing to their indistinguishability, certain V segments, notably TRBV6-2 and TRBV6-3, were excluded. TCR beta V- and J-gene trimming was later associated with a missense DCLRE1C variant.

With respect to this clone: Its antigen is not known.

Primers included in the PCR were 60 Vbeta and 13 Jbeta primers. Here immunoSEQ multiplex PCR was the method, and the copy in TCRdb shows in-frame clones only, minus some. Reported are around 75,000 clones; the ten largest clones contain about 0.82%. The CDR3 spans 15 residues. V was pared by 5 bases and J by 3 bases, with 7 bases of the junction left unmatched. Germline CDR1 LNHDA, CDR2 SQIVND (reference sequence). The clonotype was recovered from a boy between 10 and 17 years old in good health and CMV-seronegative. The sample consisted of PBMCs. This chain links TRBV19 with TRBJ2-7, with 10 bases aligning to TRBD1. CDR3 sequence (DNA): TGTGCCAGTAGTGACACCGGGACAGGGGACTACGAGCAGTACTTC. This sequence encodes CASSDTGTGDYEQYF.